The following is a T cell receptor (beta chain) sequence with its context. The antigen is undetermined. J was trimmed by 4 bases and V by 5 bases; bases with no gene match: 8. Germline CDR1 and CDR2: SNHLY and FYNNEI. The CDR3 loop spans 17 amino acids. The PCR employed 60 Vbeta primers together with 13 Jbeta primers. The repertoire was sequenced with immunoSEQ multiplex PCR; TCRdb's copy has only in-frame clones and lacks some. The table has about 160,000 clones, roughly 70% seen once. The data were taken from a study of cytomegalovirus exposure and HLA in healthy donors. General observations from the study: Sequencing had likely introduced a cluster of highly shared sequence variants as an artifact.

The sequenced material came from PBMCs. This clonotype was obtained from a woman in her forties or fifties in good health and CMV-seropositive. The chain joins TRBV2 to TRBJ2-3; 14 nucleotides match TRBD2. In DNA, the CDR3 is TGTGCCAGCAGTCCTATTGGACTAGCGGGGGGCCCAGATACGCAGTATTTT. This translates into CASSPIGLAGGPDTQYF.